Included here is one TCR beta chain sequence, with context. Its specificity is unknown. These data are taken from a study of T cell responses to AZD1222 COVID-19 vaccine. Study observations and caveats: Along spike, vaccine-associated CD4 TCRs were found throughout, with dominance at 160-218 and 743-854. Baseline seropositivity occurred in only six AZD1222 recipients. Unmutated variant regions are reportedly the target of nearly half of TCRs that are spike-specific. The donors showed a predominance of white British ancestry and of females, with possible underestimation of clonal diversity.

Generated by immunoSEQ multiplex PCR, the TCRdb table keeps only in-frame clones and is missing some. Of 90,000 to 140,000 clones in the sample, 88% were seen once. This CDR3 contains 13 residues. Trimming removed 6 bases at V and 2 bases at J, with 13 bases between. Germline values: CDR1 SQVTM, CDR2 ANQGSEA. The material was peripheral blood, obtained on day 0 of AZD1222 vaccination. The chain uses TRBV29-1 and TRBJ1-1; D is perhaps TRBD1 (5 bases). The TCR originated in an adult in good health. CDR3 sequence: CSVGGDLNTEAFF. The DNA for the CDR3 is TGCAGCGTGGGGGGAGACCTAAACACTGAAGCTTTCTTT. The full variable domain, with the rest looked up from reference TRBV29-1 and TRBJ1-1, is SAVISQKPSRDICQRGTSLTIQCQVDSQVTMMFWYRQQPGQSLTLIATANQGSEATYESGFVIDKFPISRPNLTFSTLTVSNMSPEDSSIYLCSVGGDLNTEAFFGQGTRLTVV.